Shown below are 21 T cell receptor beta chains from a single sample sequenced in a study of T cell responses to AZD1222 COVID-19 vaccine. TCRdb's table, derived via immunoSEQ multiplex PCR, lists solely in-frame clones and lacks some. This table holds some 86,000 clones, just over 90% found once. The specimen comprised peripheral blood, sampled 28 days after the second AZD1222 dose. These receptors were collected from an adult who received the AZD1222 COVID-19 vaccine.

This clone was found once. The V gene is TRBV27, the J gene TRBJ1-2, with D tentatively TRBD1 (5 bases). V was pared by 6 bases and J by 4 bases, with 12 bases between. CDR3 length: 13 residues. Germline V CDR1 and CDR2: MNHEY, SMNVEV (reference sequence). The CDR3 reads CASSPRTSYGYTF. In nucleotides, the CDR3 is TGTGCCAGCAGCCCCAGGACAAGCTATGGCTACACCTTC.

The chain is built from TRBV9 and TRBJ1-2, with 7 positions matching TRBD1. The CDR3 is made up of 14 amino acids. Germline assignment: CDR1 SGDLS and CDR2 YYNGEE. The V and J ends lost 4 bases and 4 bases, in that order; junction bases with no gene match: 7. CDR3 nucleotides: TGTGCCAGCAGCTCAGGGGGGGACAGCTATGGCTACACCTTC. It yields the protein CASSSGGDSYGYTF.

This rearrangement joins TRBV5-1 to TRBJ1-3; TRBD1 is a possible D gene (6 bases). With 4 bases removed from V and 0 bases from J, the gap between germline ends came to 11 bases. Germline V gene data show CDR1 as SGHRS and CDR2 as YFSETQ. The CDR3 extends over 15 amino acids. CDR3 DNA sequence: TGCGCCAGCAGCCGGGACATCGCCTCTGGAAACACCATATATTTT. Translated: CASSRDIASGNTIYF.

The chain has TRBV7-9 and TRBJ1-2; 8 nucleotides align to TRBD1. Germline lookup yields CDR1 SEHNR and CDR2 FQNEAQ (reference sequence). The V segment lost 0 bases and the J segment 3 bases; nucleotides outside the gene matches: 6. The CDR3 extends over 16 amino acids. The CDR3 nucleotides are TGTGCCAGCAGCTTAGCCGGGCCAGGGGGCTACTATGGCTACACCTTC. Its protein product is CASSLAGPGGYYGYTF.

V usage is TRBV5-1 and J usage is TRBJ2-7; 8 bases align to TRBD2. V trimming: 0 bases; J trimming: 2 bases; junction bases outside the gene matches: 4. Germline V CDR1 and CDR2: SGHRS, YFSETQ. The CDR3 length is 15 residues. DNA of the CDR3: TGCGCCAGCAGCTTGGAATTAGCGGGGACCTACGAGCAGTACTTC. Protein: CASSLELAGTYEQYF.

This chain's CDR3 is CASSQDDSGGSYNEQFF. In nucleotides, the CDR3 is TGTGCCAGCAGCCAAGATGACAGCGGGGGCTCCTACAATGAGCAGTTCTTC. This rearrangement joins TRBV4-2 to TRBJ2-1; 8 bases line up with TRBD2. Trimming cost V 0 bases and J 0 bases; bases outside gene matches: 4. CDR3 length equals 17 residues. Germline assignment: CDR1 LGHNA and CDR2 YNFKEQ.

J is TRBJ2-5 and V is TRBV3-1 (or the pseudogene TRBV3-2), with 8 bases that match TRBD1. The CDR3 has 13 residues. The V gene's germline CDR1 is LGHDT and CDR2 YNNKEL (reference sequence). The trim removed 7 bases at V and 4 bases at J, leaving 5 bases unmatched. This CDR3 is CASTQGARETQYF. The CDR3 nucleotides read TGTGCCAGCACCCAGGGGGCACGAGAGACCCAGTACTTC.

The chain recombines TRBV3-1 (or the pseudogene TRBV3-2) with TRBJ1-2; 7 nucleotides agree with TRBD1. The J segment lost 6 bases and the V segment lost 4 bases, leaving 2 bases of the junction unmatched. The CDR3 runs 12 residues. CDR1 is LGHDT, CDR2 YNNKEL, per germline (reference sequence). CDR3: CASSRQGDGYTF. The CDR3 nucleotides are TGTGCCAGCAGCCGACAGGGAGATGGCTACACCTTC.

V and J are TRBV23-1 and TRBJ1-6, with a weak D call TRBD1 (5 bases). TRBV23-1 is an ORF, with its function uncertain. Trimming left V 4 bases short and J 2 bases short, with 12 bases between. The CDR3 extends over 16 amino acids. CDR3 DNA: TGCGCCAGCAGTCCCAGGGACTTTGCCTATAATTCACCCCTCCACTTT. Translation: CASSPRDFAYNSPLHF.

This clone has more than one count but fewer than ten. The V gene is TRBV10-2, the J gene TRBJ2-7, with 11 bases lining up with TRBD2. The V gene end was trimmed by 4 bases and the J gene end by 3 bases; junction bases not matched to a gene: 2. Germline CDR1 WSHSY, CDR2 SAAADI. This CDR3 comprises 14 residues. For the CDR3, the DNA is TGCGCCAGCAGTGGTCTAGCGGGGGGCTACGAGCAGTACTTC. Translated: CASSGLAGGYEQYF.

This clone has only one observation. This chain joins TRBV18 and TRBJ1-1; possible D gene TRBD1, 6 bases. The CDR3 extends over 13 amino acids. V was cut by 3 bases and J by 3 bases, with 8 bases left in between. The V gene's germline CDR1 is KGHSH and CDR2 LQKENI. The chain's CDR3 is CASSPRGDTEAFF. In nucleotides, the CDR3 is TGTGCCAGCTCACCGAGGGGGGACACTGAAGCTTTCTTT.

This clone appeared a single time. The chain couples TRBV9 to TRBJ1-4; no reliable D call. Germline lookup yields CDR1 SGDLS and CDR2 YYNGEE. The V gene lost 0 bases and the J gene lost 7 bases, with 16 bases spanning the gap. There are 16 residues in the CDR3. The CDR3 loop reads CASSVEGSGTTEKLFF. CDR3 nucleotide sequence: TGTGCCAGCAGCGTAGAGGGTAGTGGAACCACTGAAAAACTGTTTTTT.

The rearrangement uses TRBV3-1 (or the pseudogene TRBV3-2) and TRBJ2-5, with 12 nucleotides matching TRBD2. This CDR3 is built from 17 residues. Germline CDR1 LGHDT, CDR2 YNNKEL (reference sequence). The V and J ends lost 3 bases and 5 bases, in that order; junction bases with no gene match: 10. CDR3 DNA: TGTGCCAGCAGCCAGGGTGCTAGCGGGGGGGCGGGCGAGACCCAGTACTTC. Translated: CASSQGASGGAGETQYF.

The chain is built from TRBV7-2 and TRBJ2-1; 7 positions agree with TRBD1. The V segment lost 5 bases and the J segment 8 bases; nucleotides outside the gene matches: 6. The CDR3 totals 13 residues. Germline V gene sequence: CDR1 SGHTA, CDR2 FQGNSA. CDR3 sequence (DNA): TGTGCCAGCAGCACCCGGGACAGCTATGAGCAGTTCTTC. This codes for CASSTRDSYEQFF.

J is TRBJ2-2 and V is TRBV24-1; possibly TRBD1 for D (5 bases). V was trimmed by 1 base and J by 12 bases, leaving 11 bases between them. Per germline, CDR1 KGHDR and CDR2 SFDVKD. This CDR3 has 13 amino acids. The CDR3 DNA is TGTGCCACCAGTGATTTTGGGAAGGGGCAGCTGTTTTTT. Translated, it gives CATSDFGKGQLFF.

The chain has TRBV7-3 and TRBJ2-5, with 8 bases lining up with TRBD2. The CDR3 extends over 13 amino acids. Germline V lookup: CDR1 SGHTA, CDR2 FQGTGA. V was clipped by 5 bases and J by 5 bases; unmatched bases: 4. This CDR3 is CASSPRGAETQYF. CDR3 coding DNA: TGTGCCAGCAGCCCGCGGGGGGCGGAGACCCAGTACTTC.

The CDR3 nucleotides are TGTGCCAGCAGCCAAGAATCTCGGACAACAAACATTCAGTACTTC. Its protein product is CASSQESRTTNIQYF. The chain carries TRBV3-1 (or the pseudogene TRBV3-2) and TRBJ2-4; D is perhaps TRBD1 (5 bases). V shed 0 bases and J shed 6 bases, with 12 bases lying between them. Germline CDR1 and CDR2: LGHDT and YNNKEL (reference sequence). CDR3 size: 15 residues.

The V and J genes are TRBV24-1 and TRBJ2-3; the match to TRBD2 covers 12 bases. V was pared by 6 bases and J by 2 bases, with 5 bases of the junction left unmatched. CDR3 size: 16 residues. Per the germline V gene, CDR1 is KGHDR and CDR2 is SFDVKD. CDR3 nucleotide sequence: TGTGCCACCAGTTTCACTAGCGGGGGGCACACAGATACGCAGTATTTT. Its translation is CATSFTSGGHTDTQYF.

The genes are TRBV2 and TRBJ2-3; D is possibly TRBD1 (6 bases). The germline V gene has CDR1 SNHLY and CDR2 FYNNEI. V was clipped by 4 bases and J by 2 bases, with 10 bases between them. The CDR3 runs 14 residues. The CDR3 loop is CASSAGTNTDTQYF. The CDR3 nucleotides are TGTGCCAGCAGTGCCGGGACAAACACAGATACGCAGTATTTT.

The rearrangement links TRBV4-3 to TRBJ1-1; D may be TRBD1 (5 bases). V was shortened by 0 bases and J by 5 bases, with 10 bases between the two germline ends. Germline values: CDR1 LGHNA, CDR2 YSLEER. The CDR3 consists of 14 residues. CDR3: CASSQDYGGTEAFF. For the CDR3, the DNA is TGCGCCAGCAGCCAAGATTACGGGGGTACTGAAGCTTTCTTT.

The gene calls are TRBV5-1 and TRBJ1-4, with TRBD1 as a possible D gene (5 bases). Germline V gives CDR1 SGHRS, CDR2 YFSETQ. The V end was cut by 3 bases, the J end by 4 bases, with 13 bases between. This CDR3 has 15 residues. This CDR3 reads CASSSTGAFNEKLFF. The CDR3, as DNA: TGCGCCAGCAGCTCCACCGGGGCCTTTAATGAAAAACTGTTTTTT.